This T cell receptor (beta chain) was sequenced for a study of graft-versus-host responses after intestinal transplantation. The V end was cut by 5 bases, the J end by 5 bases, with 24 bases between. The CDR3 contains 16 residues. Germline assignment: CDR1 SQVTM and CDR2 ANQGSEA. Sequenced by immunoSEQ multiplex PCR; TCRdb stores in-frame clones only, minus some. The data contain about 43,000 clones, over 85% of them singletons. The sample was PBMCs, taken more than 310 days after intestinal transplant. The chain recombines TRBV29-1 with TRBJ2-5; the D call may be TRBD1 or TRBD2 (5 bases each). The source of this sequence is a human patient who received an intestinal transplant, so some T cells may come from the graft donor. CDR3 protein: CSVYGHRDLRGETQYF. CDR3 bases: TGCAGCGTTTACGGACACCGGGACCTCAGAGGGGAGACCCAGTACTTC.